These 30 T cell receptor beta chains share one sample of origin, sequenced in a study of blood T cell repertoires in COVID-19. Assay: immunoSEQ multiplex PCR; the TCRdb copy retains only in-frame clones and omits some. The sample has roughly 230,000 clones, 65% to 85% seen once; the top ten hold approximately 8%. The specimen sequenced was peripheral blood. The receptors were gathered from a woman of 80 years or more with acute or convalescent COVID-19.

The chain uses TRBV3-1 (or the pseudogene TRBV3-2) and TRBJ2-1, with D perhaps matching TRBD2 (6 bases). Between the trimmed V and J ends, which lost 3 bases and 2 bases, there was a span of 8 bases. The CDR3 is 14 residues long. Germline CDR1 and CDR2: LGHDT and YNNKEL (reference sequence). The CDR3 nucleotides are TGTGCCAGCAGCCAGACTAGACCCTACAATGAGCAGTTCTTC. This codes for CASSQTRPYNEQFF.

This rearrangement joins TRBV7-2 to TRBJ2-1; TRBD1 matches 7 bases. Losses at the gene ends were 0 bases for V and 10 bases for J; bases not matched to a gene: 12. The CDR3 covers 16 residues. The V gene's germline CDR1 is SGHTA and CDR2 FQGNSA. CDR3 sequence (DNA): TGTGCCAGCAGCTTAGCGCTTGGGAACAGGGGCGGAGAGCAGTTCTTC. Translating gives CASSLALGNRGGEQFF.

Only a few counts were recorded for this clone. The chain joins TRBV9 to TRBJ2-5; D might be TRBD1 (6 bases). With 2 bases removed from V and 5 bases from J, the gap between germline ends came to 13 bases. From germline, CDR1 is SGDLS and CDR2 YYNGEE. The CDR3 has 14 residues. CDR3 bases: TGTGCCAGCAGCGTCGACAGGTGGGGGGAGACCCAGTACTTC. The encoded protein is CASSVDRWGETQYF.

This chain joins TRBV27 and TRBJ2-5, with 12 bases aligning to TRBD1. The CDR3 consists of 16 residues. The germline gives CDR1 MNHEY, CDR2 SMNVEV (reference sequence). J gave up 5 bases and V 8 bases, and 12 bases lay outside the gene matches. The CDR3 protein is CASATPRDRGRETQYF. Here the CDR3 DNA reads TGTGCCAGCGCTACCCCCCGGGACAGGGGGCGGGAGACCCAGTACTTC.

The chain combines TRBV13 with TRBJ1-1; D perhaps matches TRBD1 (5 bases). Per the germline V gene, CDR1 is PRHDT and CDR2 is FYEKMQ (reference sequence). The germline V and J ends were trimmed by 4 bases and 1 base, with 16 bases remaining between them. The CDR3 is 16 amino acids. CDR3 protein: CASSWAGYGTNTEAFF. The CDR3 nucleotides read TGTGCCAGCAGCTGGGCAGGGTATGGTACGAACACTGAAGCTTTCTTT.

CDR3 loop: CASARDRATYEQYF. The CDR3 DNA reads TGCGCCAGCGCCCGGGACAGAGCTACCTACGAGCAGTACTTC. The chain is built from TRBV5-1 and TRBJ2-7, with 7 nucleotides matching TRBD1. With V trimmed by 7 bases and J by 2 bases, 9 bases remained unmatched. The CDR3 loop spans 14 amino acids. CDR1 is SGHRS and CDR2 is YFSETQ in the germline V gene.

The chain is built from TRBV18 and TRBJ2-7; D is possibly TRBD1 (6 bases). The CDR3 extends over 13 amino acids. Germline CDR1 KGHSH, CDR2 LQKENI. V lost 1 base and J lost 7, with 11 bases in between. CDR3 amino acids: CASSPRATGEQYF. For the CDR3, the DNA is TGTGCCAGCTCACCACGAGCAACAGGGGAGCAGTACTTC. The whole variable domain, filled in from reference TRBV18 and TRBJ2-7, reads NAGVMQNPRHLVRRRGQEARLRCSPMKGHSHVYWYRQLPEEGLKFMVYLQKENIIDESGMPKERFSAEFPKEGPSILRIQQVVRGDSAAYFCASSPRATGEQYFGPGTRLTVT.

The V and J genes are TRBV11-3 and TRBJ2-3; maybe TRBD2 (6 bases). Trimming left V 5 bases short and J 4 bases short, with 16 bases between. The germline V gene encodes CDR1 SGHNT and CDR2 YENEEA. CDR3 length: 15 residues. DNA of the CDR3: TGTGCCAGCAGCGTCGGGACCACGGGGGCAGATACGCAGTATTTT. Its translation is CASSVGTTGADTQYF.

The gene calls are TRBV5-8 and TRBJ2-3, with 7 bases aligning to TRBD1. Looked up from germline, CDR1 is SGHTS and CDR2 is YDEGEE. With 3 bases clipped from V and 14 bases from J, the junction kept 12 bases outside the gene matches. This CDR3 is 13 amino acids long. The CDR3 region has the DNA TGTGCCAGCAGCTGGGAACAGGGGTCTTCCCGGTATTTT. Its protein product is CASSWEQGSSRYF. Looking up the rest from reference TRBV5-8 and TRBJ2-3 gives the full variable domain: EAGVTQSPTHLIKTRGQQATLRCSPISGHTSVYWYQQALGLGLQFLLWYDEGEERNRGNFPPRFSGRQFPNYSSELNVNALELEDSALYLCASSWEQGSSRYFGPGTRLTVL.

The rearrangement joins TRBV6-5 to TRBJ2-7; the match to TRBD1 covers 7 bases. The CDR3 contains 15 residues. V lost 5 bases to trimming and J lost 2 bases; unmatched junction nucleotides: 9. Germline CDR1 is MNHEY and CDR2 is SVGAGI. The CDR3 here is CASSITRDSTYEQYF. CDR3 DNA: TGTGCCAGCAGTATTACCCGGGACAGTACCTACGAGCAGTACTTC.

The chain has TRBV11-2 and TRBJ1-1; no firm D call. Looked up from germline, CDR1 is SGHAT and CDR2 is FQNNGV. The V end lost 8 bases, the J end lost 5 bases, and 15 bases lay between the germline ends. The CDR3 has 13 residues. CDR3 residues: CASQTNGRTEAFF. The CDR3 nucleotides are TGTGCCAGCCAAACTAATGGCCGAACTGAAGCTTTCTTT.

This clone was detected a few times. Other DNA sequences of this sample code for an identical CDR3. V usage is TRBV4-1 and J usage is TRBJ2-5; D ambiguous. Trimming stripped 0 bases from V and 4 bases from J, with 3 bases between. Germline V gives CDR1 MGHRA, CDR2 YSYEKL. The CDR3 consists of 12 residues. Here the CDR3 reads CASSQDRETQYF. DNA for the CDR3: TGCGCCAGCAGCCAAGATAGAGAGACCCAGTACTTC.

V usage is TRBV12-3 or TRBV12-4 and J usage is TRBJ1-2, with D possibly being TRBD1 (6 bases). The CDR3 sequence is 11 residues long. Trimming left V 4 bases short and J 6 bases short, with 6 bases between. The CDR3: CASSYRDGYTF. CDR3 coding DNA: TGTGCCAGCAGTTACAGGGATGGCTACACCTTC.

The genes are TRBV10-3 and TRBJ1-2; 11 bases agree with TRBD1. The trim removed 3 bases at V and 12 bases at J, leaving 9 bases unmatched. The CDR3 runs to 14 residues. CDR1 and CDR2 (germline): ENHRY, SYGVKD. CDR3 coding DNA: TGTGCCATCAGTGACGGGACAGGGGGAACCCGGGACACCTTC. This encodes CAISDGTGGTRDTF.

The chain couples TRBV5-4 to TRBJ1-2; weak D call: TRBD1 (5 bases). There are 14 residues in the CDR3. The V and J ends lost 0 bases and 4 bases respectively, with 10 bases between them. Germline-derived CDR1 and CDR2 are SGHNT and YYREEE (reference sequence). CDR3 nucleotides: TGTGCCAGCAGCTTGGAGGCAGGGATCTATGGCTACACCTTC. As protein: CASSLEAGIYGYTF.

Concerning this clone itself: The junction departs from germline at one end; a sequencing error may be responsible. This rearrangement joins TRBV6-1 to TRBJ2-7, with 8 bases lining up with TRBD2. CDR3 length: 16 residues. Germline V lookup: CDR1 MNHNS, CDR2 SASEGT. The CDR3 is CASSEAGATTVYEQYF. The CDR3 nucleotides read TGTGCCAGCAGCGAAGCGGGGGCGACTACCGTCTACGAGCAGTACTTC.

The gene calls are TRBV15 and TRBJ1-5; D is uncertain. There are 14 residues in the CDR3. V lost 5 bases and J 0 bases, leaving 8 bases between the germline ends. Germline V CDR1 and CDR2: LNHNV, YYDKDF (reference sequence). CDR3 region: CATSPNYSNQPQHF. Here the CDR3 DNA reads TGTGCCACCAGCCCGAACTATAGCAATCAGCCCCAGCATTTT.

The chain is built from TRBV5-1 and TRBJ1-2; TRBD1 matches at 7 bases. The germline V gene has CDR1 SGHRS and CDR2 YFSETQ. The CDR3 totals 15 residues. Trimming at V came to 3 bases and at J to 6 bases, leaving 11 bases not matched to a gene. This CDR3 is CASSSGTAALDGYTF. The CDR3, as DNA: TGCGCCAGCAGCTCGGGGACAGCTGCATTGGATGGCTACACCTTC.

J is TRBJ1-6 and V is TRBV7-9; D is unresolved. The CDR3 loop spans 15 amino acids. The germline V gene has CDR1 SEHNR and CDR2 FQNEAQ (reference sequence). Trimming took off 1 base at V and 0 bases at J, with 4 bases between the two ends. The CDR3 loop is CASSLDGSYNSPLHF. Here the CDR3 DNA reads TGTGCCAGCAGCTTAGACGGCTCCTATAATTCACCCCTCCACTTT. Drawing the rest from reference TRBV7-9 and TRBJ1-6, the complete variable domain is DTGVSQNPRHKITKRGQNVTFRCDPISEHNRLYWYRQTLGQGPEFLTYFQNEAQLEKSRLLSDRFSAERPKGSFSTLEIQRTEQGDSAMYLCASSLDGSYNSPLHFGNGTRLTVT.

This clone has just a few counts. The chain has TRBV3-1 (or the pseudogene TRBV3-2) and TRBJ2-3; 8 bases map to TRBD2. This CDR3 has 16 residues. Germline CDR1 LGHDT, CDR2 YNNKEL (reference sequence). The V gene end was trimmed by 0 bases and the J gene end by 4 bases; junction bases not matched to a gene: 6. The CDR3 loop is CASSQETRGGADTQYF. DNA for the CDR3: TGTGCCAGCAGCCAAGAGACACGGGGGGGTGCAGATACGCAGTATTTT.

The chain's CDR3 is CASSPRQPMYNSPLHF. In nucleotides, the CDR3 is TGTGCCAGCAGTCCGAGACAGCCTATGTATAATTCACCCCTCCACTTT. The chain joins TRBV27 to TRBJ1-6; a weak D match, TRBD1 (5 bases). Germline loops: CDR1 MNHEY, CDR2 SMNVEV (reference sequence). The CDR3 covers 16 residues. The germline V and J ends were trimmed by 5 bases and 4 bases, with 15 bases remaining between them.

The chain employs TRBV7-6 and TRBJ2-3; D gene unclear. Germline CDR1 is SGHVS and CDR2 is FNYEAQ. Trimming took off 5 bases at V and 0 bases at J, with 9 bases between the two ends. CDR3 length: 14 amino acids. The CDR3 loop reads CASSPLSSTDTQYF. As DNA, the CDR3 is TGTGCCAGCAGCCCTCTCTCTAGCACAGATACGCAGTATTTT.

V is TRBV6-6 and J is TRBJ1-4, with 8 bases matching TRBD1. With 0 bases clipped from V and 7 bases from J, the junction kept 4 bases outside the gene matches. The V gene's germline CDR1 is MNHNY and CDR2 SVGAGI (reference sequence). CDR3 size: 15 residues. CDR3 in amino acids: CASSYSQGAPEKLFF. In nucleotides, the CDR3 is TGTGCCAGCAGTTACTCCCAGGGGGCGCCTGAAAAACTGTTTTTT.

Remarks on this clone: It differs at one base from a far larger clone, so likely a read error. The V call is TRBV7-8, the J call TRBJ1-2; TRBD1 agrees at 8 bases. V was clipped by 5 bases and J by 2 bases; unmatched bases: 4. Germline V CDR1 and CDR2: SGHVS, FQNEAQ. This CDR3 is 14 amino acids long. The CDR3 here is CASSPGQGNYGYTF. CDR3 bases: TGTGCCAGCAGCCCCGGACAGGGAAACTATGGCTACACCTTC.

The chain is built from TRBV7-2 and TRBJ2-7, with 10 bases identical to TRBD2. The CDR3 covers 14 residues. Germline values: CDR1 SGHTA, CDR2 FQGNSA. The V and J ends lost 5 bases and 5 bases, in that order; junction bases with no gene match: 6. The CDR3 loop reads CASSKTSGFDEQYF. CDR3 coding DNA: TGTGCCAGCAGCAAGACTAGCGGGTTCGACGAGCAGTACTTC.

This clone has a single count. This chain joins TRBV28 and TRBJ1-5; a possible D gene is TRBD1 (5 bases). Germline V lookup: CDR1 MDHEN, CDR2 SYDVKM. Trimming took 6 bases from V and 4 from J, leaving 13 bases between them. The CDR3 runs 14 residues. The CDR3 sequence: CASRTTGANQPQHF. The DNA of the CDR3 is TGTGCCAGCAGGACCACAGGTGCTAATCAGCCCCAGCATTTT.

This clone was detected once. The chain carries TRBV9 and TRBJ1-1, with 8 positions matching TRBD1. Trimming took 4 bases from V and 1 from J; bases not matched to a gene: 6. Germline V gene sequence: CDR1 SGDLS, CDR2 YYNGEE. This CDR3 contains 15 residues. The CDR3 region is CASSQTGQGNTEAFF. For the CDR3, the DNA is TGTGCCAGCAGCCAAACAGGACAGGGGAACACTGAAGCTTTCTTT.

The rearrangement uses TRBV12-3 or TRBV12-4 and TRBJ2-3; D is unclear. Trimming removed 6 bases from V and 0 bases from J, with 7 bases in between. The CDR3 covers 13 residues. The CDR3 coding sequence is TGTGCCAGCAGGGCAAGTAGCACAGATACGCAGTATTTT. Its translation: CASRASSTDTQYF.

CDR3 DNA: TGTGCCAGCAGCCCATGGGCCCAGCCTGGAGAGACCCAGTACTTC. Translated, it gives CASSPWAQPGETQYF. The gene calls are TRBV7-2 and TRBJ2-5; D gene unclear. The CDR3 extends over 15 amino acids. Trimming took 5 bases from V and 4 from J, leaving 17 bases between them. Germline loops: CDR1 SGHTA, CDR2 FQGNSA.

The V gene is TRBV7-6, the J gene TRBJ1-3; 7 bases line up with TRBD1. The CDR3 contains 15 residues. CDR1 is SGHVS, CDR2 FNYEAQ, per germline. With V trimmed by 5 bases and J by 2 bases, 6 bases remained unmatched. The CDR3 protein is CASSLNQGAGNTIYF. The CDR3 region has the DNA TGTGCCAGCAGCCTAAACCAGGGGGCTGGAAACACCATATATTTT.